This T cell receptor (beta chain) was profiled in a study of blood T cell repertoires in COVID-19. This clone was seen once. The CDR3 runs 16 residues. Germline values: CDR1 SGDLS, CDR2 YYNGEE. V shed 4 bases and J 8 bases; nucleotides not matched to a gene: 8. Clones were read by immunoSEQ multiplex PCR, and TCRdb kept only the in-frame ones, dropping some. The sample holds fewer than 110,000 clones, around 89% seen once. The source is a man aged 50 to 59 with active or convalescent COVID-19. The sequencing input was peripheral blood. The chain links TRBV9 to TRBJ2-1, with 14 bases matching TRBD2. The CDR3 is CASSPGTSGSLDEQFF. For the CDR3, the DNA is TGTGCCAGCAGCCCAGGGACTAGCGGGAGTTTGGATGAGCAGTTCTTC.